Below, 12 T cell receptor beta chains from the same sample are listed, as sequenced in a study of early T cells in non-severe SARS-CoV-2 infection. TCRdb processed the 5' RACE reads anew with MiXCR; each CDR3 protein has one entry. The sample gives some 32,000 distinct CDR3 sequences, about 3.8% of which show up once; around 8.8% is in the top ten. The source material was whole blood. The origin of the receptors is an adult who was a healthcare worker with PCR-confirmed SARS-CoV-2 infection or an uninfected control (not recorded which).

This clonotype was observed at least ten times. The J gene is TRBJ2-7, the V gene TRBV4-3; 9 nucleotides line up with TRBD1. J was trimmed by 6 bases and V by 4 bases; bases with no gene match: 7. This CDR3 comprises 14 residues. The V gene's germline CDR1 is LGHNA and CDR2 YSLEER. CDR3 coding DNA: TGCGCCAGCAGCCCCGGGACAGGGAGTTCCGAGCAGTACTTC. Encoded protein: CASSPGTGSSEQYF.

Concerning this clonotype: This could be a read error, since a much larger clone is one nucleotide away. The CDR3 spells CARSRNVEQFF. The CDR3 region has the DNA TGTGCCAGGAGTAGGAACGTGGAGCAGTTCTTC. J is TRBJ2-1 and V is TRBV30; no clear D. Germline CDR1 is GTSNPN and CDR2 is SVGIG (reference sequence). The CDR3 extends over 11 amino acids.

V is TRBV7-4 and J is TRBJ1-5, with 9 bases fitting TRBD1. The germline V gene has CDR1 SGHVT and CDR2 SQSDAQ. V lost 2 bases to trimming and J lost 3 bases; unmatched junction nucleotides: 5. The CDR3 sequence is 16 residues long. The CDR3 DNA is TGTGCCAGCAGCTTACGGCACAGGGGGCCCAATCAGCCCCAGCATTTT. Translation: CASSLRHRGPNQPQHF.

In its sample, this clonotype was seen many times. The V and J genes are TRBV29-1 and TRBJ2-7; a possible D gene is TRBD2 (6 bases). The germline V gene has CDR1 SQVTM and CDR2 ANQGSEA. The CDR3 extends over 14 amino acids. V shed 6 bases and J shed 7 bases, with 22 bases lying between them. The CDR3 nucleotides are TGCAGCGTGAGGCTCGGGAGCGCTGCGTTGGAGCAGTACTTC. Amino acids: CSVRLGSAALEQYF.

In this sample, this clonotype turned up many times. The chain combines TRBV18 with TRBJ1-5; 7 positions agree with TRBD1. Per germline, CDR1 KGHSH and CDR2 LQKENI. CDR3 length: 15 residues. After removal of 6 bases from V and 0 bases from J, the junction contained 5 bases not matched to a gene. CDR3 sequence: CASSSGQNSNQPQHF. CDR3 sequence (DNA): TGTGCCAGCTCCTCGGGACAGAATAGCAATCAGCCCCAGCATTTT.

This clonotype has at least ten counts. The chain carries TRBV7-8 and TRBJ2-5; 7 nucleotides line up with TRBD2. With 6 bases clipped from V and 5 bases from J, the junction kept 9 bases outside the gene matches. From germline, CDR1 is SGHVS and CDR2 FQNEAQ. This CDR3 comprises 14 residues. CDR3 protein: CASRLREKPETQYF. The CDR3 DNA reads TGTGCCAGCAGACTGCGGGAGAAACCGGAGACCCAGTACTTC.

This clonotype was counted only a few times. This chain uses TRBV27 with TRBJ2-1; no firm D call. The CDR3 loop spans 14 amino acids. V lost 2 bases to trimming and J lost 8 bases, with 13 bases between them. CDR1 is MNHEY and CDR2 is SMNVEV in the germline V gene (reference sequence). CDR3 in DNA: TGTGCCAGCAGTTTACTACCGCCGGGCGATGAGCAGTTCTTC. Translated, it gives CASSLLPPGDEQFF.

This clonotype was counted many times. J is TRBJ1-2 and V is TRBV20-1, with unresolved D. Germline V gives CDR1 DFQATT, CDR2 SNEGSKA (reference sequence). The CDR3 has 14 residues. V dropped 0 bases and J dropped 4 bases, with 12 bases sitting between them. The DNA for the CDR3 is TGCAGTGCTAGAGAGGTCGGCCAGCGCTATGGCTACACCTTC. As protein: CSAREVGQRYGYTF.

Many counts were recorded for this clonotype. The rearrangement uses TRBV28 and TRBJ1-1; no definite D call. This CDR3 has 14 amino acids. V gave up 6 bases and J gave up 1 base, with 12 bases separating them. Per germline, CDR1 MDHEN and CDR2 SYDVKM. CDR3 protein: CASRKIGGNTEAFF. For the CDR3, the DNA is TGTGCCAGCAGAAAGATCGGAGGGAACACTGAAGCTTTCTTT.

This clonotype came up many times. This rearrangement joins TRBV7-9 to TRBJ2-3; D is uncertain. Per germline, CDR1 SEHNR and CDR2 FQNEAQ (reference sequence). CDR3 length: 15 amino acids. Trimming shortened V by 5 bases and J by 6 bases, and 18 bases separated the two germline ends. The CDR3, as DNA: TGTGCCAGCAGCCCGCTGGATTTCCCGGCGGATACGCAGTATTTT. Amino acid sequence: CASSPLDFPADTQYF.

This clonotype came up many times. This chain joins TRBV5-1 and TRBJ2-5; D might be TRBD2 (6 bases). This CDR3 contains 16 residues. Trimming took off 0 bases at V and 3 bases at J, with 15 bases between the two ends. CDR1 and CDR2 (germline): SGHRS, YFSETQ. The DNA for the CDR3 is TGCGCCAGCAGCTTGGGGGTCCGGGACTCAGAAGAGACCCAGTACTTC. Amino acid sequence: CASSLGVRDSEETQYF. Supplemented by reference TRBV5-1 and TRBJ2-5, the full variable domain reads KAGVTQTPRYLIKTRGQQVTLSCSPISGHRSVSWYQQTPGQGLQFLFEYFSETQRNKGNFPGRFSGRQFSNSRSEMNVSTLELGDSALYLCASSLGVRDSEETQYFGPGTRLLVL.

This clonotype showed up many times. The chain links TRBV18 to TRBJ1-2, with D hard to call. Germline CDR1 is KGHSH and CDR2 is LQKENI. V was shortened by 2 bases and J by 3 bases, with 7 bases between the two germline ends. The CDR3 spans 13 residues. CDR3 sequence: CASSPGRDYGYTF. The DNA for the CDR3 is TGTGCCAGCTCACCAGGACGGGACTATGGCTACACCTTC.